A selection of T cell receptor beta chains follows, all from one sample in a study of T cells in Graves' hyperthyroidism and ophthalmopathy. TCRdb re-called the multiplex PCR reads through MiXCR, storing one row per CDR3 protein. Among roughly 380,000 distinct CDR3 sequences listed, roughly 13% were seen once. The sequencing input was blood. All receptors come from a woman aged 18-29 years with Graves' hyperthyroidism. Each CDR3 is given with its conserved first and last residue. A D gene is named only where the DNA matches it firmly. Size tells how often a clone was seen (once, few, many) or the class of an expanded clone, and some rows leave it out.

v_gene	abundance	j_gene	d_gene	CDR3aa	CDR3nt
TRBV20-1	many	TRBJ1-2	-	CSASPGGVGYGYTF	TGCAGTGCTAGCCCCGGAGGAGTGGGCTATGGCTACACCTTC
TRBV18	few	TRBJ2-1	TRBD2	CASSPPSGRDNEQFF	TGTGCCAGCTCACCACCGAGCGGGAGAGACAATGAGCAGTTCTTC
TRBV7-6	few	TRBJ1-5	-	CASSLVQDQPQHF	TGTGCCAGCAGCTTAGTGCAGGACCAGCCCCAGCATTTT
TRBV30	many	TRBJ2-1	TRBD2	CAWSGLAGRRNEQFF	TGTGCCTGGAGCGGACTAGCGGGACGACGCAATGAGCAGTTCTTC
TRBV7-2	many	TRBJ2-3	-	CASSSYREMDTQYF	TGTGCCAGCAGCAGTTACCGGGAGATGGATACGCAGTATTTT
TRBV30	-	TRBJ1-6	-	CAWSVSWRSSPLHF	TGTGCCTGGAGTGTAAGTTGGAGATCTTCACCCCTCCACTTT
TRBV28	-	TRBJ1-2	-	CASSRLGTGQGYTF	TGTGCCAGCAGCCGACTTGGAACAGGACAGGGCTACACCTTC
TRBV2	many	TRBJ2-7	TRBD2	CAGSFGRANEQYF	TGTGCCGGCAGTTTCGGGAGGGCCAACGAGCAGTACTTC
TRBV28	many	TRBJ2-1	-	CASSFHRDQYNEQFF	TGTGCCAGCAGTTTCCATAGGGACCAATACAATGAGCAGTTCTTC
TRBV30	few	TRBJ1-6	-	CAWSVGPYNSPLHF	TGTGCCTGGAGTGTAGGGCCCTATAATTCACCCCTCCACTTT
TRBV28	many	TRBJ2-7	TRBD1	CASRGQGHSYEQYF	TGTGCCAGCAGGGGACAGGGGCACTCCTACGAGCAGTACTTC
TRBV11-2	few	TRBJ2-1	TRBD2	CASSLTSGQYNEQFF	TGTGCCAGCAGCCTAACTAGCGGGCAATACAATGAGCAGTTCTTC
TRBV7-8	many	TRBJ2-7	-	CASSLGGTGSGEQYF	TGTGCCAGCAGCTTAGGTGGGACCGGTTCGGGAGAGCAGTACTTC
TRBV5-1	many	TRBJ2-3	-	CASSSPGGASTDTQYF	TGCGCCAGCAGCTCGCCTGGGGGGGCCAGCACAGATACGCAGTATTTT
TRBV20-1	many	TRBJ2-5	TRBD2	CSALLAGVTQYF	TGCAGTGCCCTACTAGCGGGAGTGACCCAGTACTTC
TRBV9	few	TRBJ2-7	TRBD1	CASSPVTGANYEQYF	TGTGCCAGCAGCCCCGTGACAGGGGCGAACTACGAGCAGTACTTC
TRBV5-1	few	TRBJ2-1	TRBD1	CASSTGQGAYNEQFF	TGCGCCAGCAGCACGGGACAGGGGGCCTACAATGAGCAGTTCTTC
TRBV28	many	TRBJ1-2	-	CASSSLAGGNYGYTF	TGTGCCAGCAGTTCTCTTGCTGGGGGTAACTATGGCTACACCTTC
TRBV27	many	TRBJ2-7	TRBD2	CASSLGTSPTYEQYF	TGTGCCAGCAGTCTTGGGACTAGCCCGACCTACGAGCAGTACTTC
TRBV20-1	-	TRBJ2-5	-	CSARAHSGETQYF	TGCAGTGCTAGAGCGCACAGCGGAGAGACCCAGTACTTC
TRBV19	-	TRBJ2-7	TRBD2	CASSIAADRTSGKDEQYF	TGTGCCAGTAGTATAGCCGCAGACCGAACTAGCGGAAAAGACGAGCAGTACTTC